This T cell receptor (beta chain) came from a study of OX40 agonist ivuxolimab in advanced cancers. In the study overall: The study enrolled dose-escalation patients with hepatocellular carcinoma, melanoma, renal cell or head and neck cancer. The group had a mean age of about 65 years, ranged from roughly 23 to 79, and was just under 85% male.

The protocol was immunoSEQ multiplex PCR, while the TCRdb copy is restricted to in-frame clones and leaves out a portion. Of 50,000 to 65,000 clones in the sample, approximately 90% were seen once. With 4 bases removed from V and 1 base from J, the gap between germline ends came to 7 bases. Germline V gene data show CDR1 as SGDLS and CDR2 as YYNGEE. The CDR3 runs to 13 residues. Sequenced here: CD4+ or CD8+ T cells sorted from blood, sampled in a trial of the OX40 agonist ivuxolimab. The chain has TRBV9 and TRBJ2-3; no clear D gene. The clonotype was recovered from an adult with an advanced solid tumor such as melanoma, head and neck, liver or kidney cancer. The CDR3 spells CASSPAGTDTQYF. CDR3 nucleotide sequence: TGTGCCAGCAGCCCGGCAGGCACAGATACGCAGTATTTT.